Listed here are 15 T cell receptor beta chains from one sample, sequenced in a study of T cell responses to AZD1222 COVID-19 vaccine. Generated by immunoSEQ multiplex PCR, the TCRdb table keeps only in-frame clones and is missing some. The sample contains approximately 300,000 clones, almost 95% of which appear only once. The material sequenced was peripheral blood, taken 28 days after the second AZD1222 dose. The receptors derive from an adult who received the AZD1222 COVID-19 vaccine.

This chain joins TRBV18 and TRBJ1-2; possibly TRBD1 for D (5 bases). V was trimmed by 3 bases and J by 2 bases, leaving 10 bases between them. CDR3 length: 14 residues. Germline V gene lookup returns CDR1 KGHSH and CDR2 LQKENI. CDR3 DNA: TGTGCCAGCTCACCGTCGACAGAAAACTATGGCTACACCTTC. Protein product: CASSPSTENYGYTF.

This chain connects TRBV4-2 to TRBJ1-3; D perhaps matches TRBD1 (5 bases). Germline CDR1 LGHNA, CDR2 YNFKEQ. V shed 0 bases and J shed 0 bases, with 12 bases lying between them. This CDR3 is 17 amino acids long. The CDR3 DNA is TGTGCCAGCAGCCAAGAATTCGGGACTAGCTCTGGAAACACCATATATTTT. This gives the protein CASSQEFGTSSGNTIYF.

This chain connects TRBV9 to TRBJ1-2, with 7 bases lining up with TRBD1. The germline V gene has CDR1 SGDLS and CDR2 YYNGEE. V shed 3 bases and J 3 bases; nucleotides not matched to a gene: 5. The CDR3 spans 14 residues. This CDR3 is CASSAGTAYYGYTF. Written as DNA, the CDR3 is TGTGCCAGCAGCGCCGGGACAGCATACTATGGCTACACCTTC.

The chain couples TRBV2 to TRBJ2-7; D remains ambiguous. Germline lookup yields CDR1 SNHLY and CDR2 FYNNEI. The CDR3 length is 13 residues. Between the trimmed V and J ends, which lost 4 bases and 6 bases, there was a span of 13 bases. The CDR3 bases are TGTGCCAGCAGTGGTGTGGGCGCCGGCGAGCAGTACTTC. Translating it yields CASSGVGAGEQYF.

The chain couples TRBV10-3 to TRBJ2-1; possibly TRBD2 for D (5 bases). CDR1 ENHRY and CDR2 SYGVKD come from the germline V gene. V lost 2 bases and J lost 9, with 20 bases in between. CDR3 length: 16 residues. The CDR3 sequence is CAISEPDGFRAGEQFF. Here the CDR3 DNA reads TGTGCCATCAGTGAGCCCGACGGGTTCCGGGCGGGTGAGCAGTTCTTC.

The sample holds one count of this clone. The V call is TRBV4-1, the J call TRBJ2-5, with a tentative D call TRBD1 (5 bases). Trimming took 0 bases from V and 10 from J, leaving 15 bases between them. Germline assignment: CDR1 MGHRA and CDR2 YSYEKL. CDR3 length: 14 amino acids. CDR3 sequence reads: CASSQELNRQFQYF. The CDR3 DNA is TGCGCCAGCAGCCAAGAATTAAACAGACAGTTCCAGTACTTC.

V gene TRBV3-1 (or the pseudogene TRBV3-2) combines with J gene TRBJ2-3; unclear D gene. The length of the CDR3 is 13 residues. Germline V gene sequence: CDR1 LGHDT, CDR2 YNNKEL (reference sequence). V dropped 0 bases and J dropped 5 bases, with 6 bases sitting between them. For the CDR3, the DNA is TGTGCCAGCAGCCAAGATCGCGGAGATACGCAGTATTTT. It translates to CASSQDRGDTQYF.

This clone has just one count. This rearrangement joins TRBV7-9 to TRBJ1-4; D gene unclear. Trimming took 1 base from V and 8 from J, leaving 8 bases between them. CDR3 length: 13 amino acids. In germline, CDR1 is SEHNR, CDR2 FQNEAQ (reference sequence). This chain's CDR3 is CASSLEIGEKLFF. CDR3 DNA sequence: TGTGCCAGCAGCTTAGAAATAGGGGAAAAACTGTTTTTT.

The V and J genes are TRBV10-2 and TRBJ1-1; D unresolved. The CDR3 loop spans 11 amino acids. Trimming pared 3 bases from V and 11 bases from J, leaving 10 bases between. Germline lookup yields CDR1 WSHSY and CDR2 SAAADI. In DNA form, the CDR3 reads TGCGCCAGCAGTGATAGGCGTATTGCTTTCTTT. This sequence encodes CASSDRRIAFF.

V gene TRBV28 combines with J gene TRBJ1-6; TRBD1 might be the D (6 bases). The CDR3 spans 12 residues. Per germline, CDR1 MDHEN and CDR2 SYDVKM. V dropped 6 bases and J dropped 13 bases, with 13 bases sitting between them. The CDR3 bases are TGTGCCAGCAGGCCTTTGGGGGCGCCCCTCCACTTT. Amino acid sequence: CASRPLGAPLHF.

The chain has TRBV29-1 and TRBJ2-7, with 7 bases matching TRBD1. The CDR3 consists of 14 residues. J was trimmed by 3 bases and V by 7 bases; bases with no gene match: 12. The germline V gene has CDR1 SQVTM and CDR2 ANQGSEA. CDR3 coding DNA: TGCAGCGCCTCCAGTAGCAGGGGGAGCTACGAGCAGTACTTC. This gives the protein CSASSSRGSYEQYF.

CDR3 nucleotide sequence: TGTGCCAGTAGTCCGACGGACAGGGGGCAGTCACCCCTCCACTTT. Residues: CASSPTDRGQSPLHF. This sequence joins TRBV19 and TRBJ1-6; 11 nucleotides line up with TRBD1. The CDR3 spans 15 residues. V lost 5 bases to trimming and J lost 10 bases; unmatched junction nucleotides: 7. Germline CDR1 LNHDA, CDR2 SQIVND (reference sequence).

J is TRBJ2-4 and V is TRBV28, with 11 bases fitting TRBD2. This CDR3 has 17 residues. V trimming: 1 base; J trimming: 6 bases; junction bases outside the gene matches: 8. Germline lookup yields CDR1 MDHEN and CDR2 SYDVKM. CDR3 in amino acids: CASSLYLSGTSGNIQYF. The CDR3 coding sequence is TGTGCCAGCAGTTTATACCTCTCCGGGACTAGCGGAAACATTCAGTACTTC.

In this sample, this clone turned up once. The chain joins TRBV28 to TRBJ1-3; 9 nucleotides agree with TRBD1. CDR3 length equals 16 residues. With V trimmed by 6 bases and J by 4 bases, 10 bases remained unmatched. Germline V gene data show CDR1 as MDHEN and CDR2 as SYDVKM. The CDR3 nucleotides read TGTGCCAGCAGGGGTCCGGGACAGGGACAAGGAAACACCATATATTTT. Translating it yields CASRGPGQGQGNTIYF.

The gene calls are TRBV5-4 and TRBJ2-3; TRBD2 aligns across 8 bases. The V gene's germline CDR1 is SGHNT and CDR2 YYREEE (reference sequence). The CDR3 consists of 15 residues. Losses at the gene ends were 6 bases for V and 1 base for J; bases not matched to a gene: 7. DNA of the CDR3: TGTGCCAGCAACCAGCGGGGGCGACGCACAGATACGCAGTATTTT. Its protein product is CASNQRGRRTDTQYF.